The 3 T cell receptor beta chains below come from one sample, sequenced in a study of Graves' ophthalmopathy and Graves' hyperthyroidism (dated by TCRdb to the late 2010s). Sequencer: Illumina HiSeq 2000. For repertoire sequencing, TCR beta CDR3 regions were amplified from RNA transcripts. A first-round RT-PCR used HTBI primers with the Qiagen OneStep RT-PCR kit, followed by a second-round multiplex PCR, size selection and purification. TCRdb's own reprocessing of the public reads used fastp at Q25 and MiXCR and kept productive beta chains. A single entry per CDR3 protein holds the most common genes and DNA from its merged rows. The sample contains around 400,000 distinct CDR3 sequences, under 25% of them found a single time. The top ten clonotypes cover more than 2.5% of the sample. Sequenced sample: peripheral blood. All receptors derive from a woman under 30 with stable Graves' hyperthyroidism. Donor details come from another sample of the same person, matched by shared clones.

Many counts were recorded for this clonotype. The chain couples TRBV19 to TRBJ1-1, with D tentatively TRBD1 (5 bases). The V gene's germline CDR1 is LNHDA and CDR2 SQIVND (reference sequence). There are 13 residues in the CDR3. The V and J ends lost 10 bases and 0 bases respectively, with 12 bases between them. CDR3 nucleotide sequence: TGTGCCACCACGGGACGGATGAACACTGAAGCTTTCTTT. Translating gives CATTGRMNTEAFF.

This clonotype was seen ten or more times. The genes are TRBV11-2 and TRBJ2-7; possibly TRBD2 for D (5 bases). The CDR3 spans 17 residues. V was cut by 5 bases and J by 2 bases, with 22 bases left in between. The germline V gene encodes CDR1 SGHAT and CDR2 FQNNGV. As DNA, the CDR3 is TGTGCCAGCAGCGCAGCCTGGCCCGAGGGCGATCCCTACGAGCAGTACTTC. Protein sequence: CASSAAWPEGDPYEQYF.

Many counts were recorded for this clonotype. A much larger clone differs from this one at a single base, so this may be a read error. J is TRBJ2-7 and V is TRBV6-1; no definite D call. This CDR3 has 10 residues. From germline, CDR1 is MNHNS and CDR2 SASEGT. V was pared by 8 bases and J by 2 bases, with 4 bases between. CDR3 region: CASGPYEQYF. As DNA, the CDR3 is TGTGCCAGCGGACCCTACGAGCAGTACTTC.